These 20 T cell receptor beta chains originate from one sample sequenced in a study of blood T cell repertoires in COVID-19 (dated by TCRdb to 2020 to 2021). The method behind the library was the immunoSEQ multiplex PCR assay. Imported from immuneACCESS, the table was reduced by TCRdb to in-frame sequences with V and J called. These copies leave out some clones; in studies compared against another copy, an unresolved V gene accounts for under half, and the cause of the remainder is not known. The sample yields 200,000 or so clones; 65% to 85% were counted once. Clones ranked in the top ten supply around 16% of the sample. The specimen was peripheral blood. The receptors originated from a man aged 55 to 70 with active or convalescent COVID-19.

This clone was detected only a few times. The V gene is TRBV18, the J gene TRBJ1-2; D is unclear. Trimming shortened V by 3 bases and J by 8 bases, and 22 bases separated the two germline ends. The germline V gene encodes CDR1 KGHSH and CDR2 LQKENI. The CDR3 is 16 residues long. CDR3 protein: CASSPGGRVNSGGYTF. CDR3 nucleotides: TGTGCCAGCTCACCTGGTGGCCGCGTCAACTCGGGAGGCTACACCTTC.

The V and J genes are TRBV5-6 and TRBJ2-7, with 13 positions matching TRBD2. The CDR3 has 15 residues. The V segment lost 0 bases and the J segment 6 bases; nucleotides outside the gene matches: 3. The germline CDR1 and CDR2 sequences are SGHDT and YYEEEE. The CDR3 loop is CASSLAGTSGIEQYF. CDR3 bases: TGTGCCAGCAGCTTGGCCGGGACTAGCGGGATCGAGCAGTACTTC. Combining the CDR3 with reference TRBV5-6 and TRBJ2-7 gives the whole variable domain DAGVTQSPTHLIKTRGQQVTLRCSPKSGHDTVSWYQQALGQGPQFIFQYYEEEERQRGNFPDRFSGHQFPNYSSELNVNALLLGDSALYLCASSLAGTSGIEQYFGPGTRLTVT.

V usage is TRBV24-1 and J usage is TRBJ2-1; no clear D. Looked up from germline, CDR1 is KGHDR and CDR2 is SFDVKD. The germline V and J ends were trimmed by 9 bases and 8 bases, with 16 bases remaining between them. This CDR3 is built from 13 residues. CDR3 protein: CATAASPAYEQFF. CDR3 DNA: TGTGCCACCGCGGCTTCTCCAGCCTATGAGCAGTTCTTC.

V gene TRBV5-8 combines with J gene TRBJ1-4; D unclear. The CDR3 covers 11 residues. Germline assignment: CDR1 SGHTS and CDR2 YDEGEE. V lost 7 bases to trimming and J lost 11 bases, with 12 bases between them. CDR3: CASPYRGKLFF. In DNA form, the CDR3 reads TGTGCCAGCCCATACAGAGGGAAACTGTTTTTT.

The chain recombines TRBV11-1 with TRBJ2-5; D is possibly TRBD2 (6 bases). CDR3 length: 14 residues. V was pared by 1 base and J by 4 bases, with 10 bases between. Germline V gene lookup returns CDR1 SGHAT and CDR2 FQDESV (reference sequence). CDR3 in amino acids: CASSLVLARETQYF. CDR3 DNA: TGTGCCAGCAGCTTAGTTCTAGCGAGAGAGACCCAGTACTTC.

This clone was recorded a few times. The chain joins TRBV19 to TRBJ2-1, with 7 positions matching TRBD2. V lost 6 bases and J lost 1; bases outside the gene matches: 6. The germline gives CDR1 LNHDA, CDR2 SQIVND (reference sequence). There are 15 residues in the CDR3. The CDR3 DNA follows: TGTGCCAGTAGCGTGGGAGGGTTTTCCTACAATGAGCAGTTCTTC. Translated, it gives CASSVGGFSYNEQFF.

This clone appeared once. The V and J genes are TRBV5-6 and TRBJ2-7, with 9 bases lining up with TRBD2. The germline CDR1 and CDR2 sequences are SGHDT and YYEEEE. The V gene end was trimmed by 0 bases and the J gene end by 0 bases; junction bases not matched to a gene: 4. This CDR3 is built from 16 residues. Here the CDR3 reads CASSLDFSGSSYEQYF. The CDR3 DNA sequence: TGTGCCAGCAGCTTGGACTTTAGCGGGAGCTCCTACGAGCAGTACTTC.

V gene TRBV24-1 combines with J gene TRBJ2-1; 7 nucleotides align to TRBD1. The CDR3 has 16 residues. Germline trimming cut 0 bases from V and 2 bases from J; bases unmatched to any gene: 3. In germline, CDR1 is KGHDR, CDR2 SFDVKD. In DNA form, the CDR3 reads TGTGCCACCAGTGATTTGTCAGGACAGGCCTACAATGAGCAGTTCTTC. Translation gives CATSDLSGQAYNEQFF.

The genes are TRBV10-3 and TRBJ1-4; the D gene is possibly TRBD1 (6 bases). The ends were cut back, 5 bases at V and 8 bases at J, with 9 bases in the middle. Germline assignment: CDR1 ENHRY and CDR2 SYGVKD. This CDR3 spans 12 amino acids. CDR3 DNA sequence: TGTGCCATCAGTTCAGGGGCCGAAAAACTGTTTTTT. Translation: CAISSGAEKLFF.

This chain links TRBV19 with TRBJ2-1, with TRBD2 identical over 11 bases. Germline CDR1 is LNHDA and CDR2 is SQIVND (reference sequence). The CDR3 has 15 residues. Trimming at V came to 3 bases and at J to 6 bases, leaving 4 bases not matched to a gene. The CDR3 spells CASSILTSGVNEQFF. Here the CDR3 DNA reads TGTGCCAGTAGTATCTTGACTAGCGGGGTCAATGAGCAGTTCTTC.

The chain links TRBV6-5 to TRBJ2-3; tentatively, D is TRBD1 (6 bases). With 5 bases removed from V and 5 bases from J, the gap between germline ends came to 14 bases. From germline, CDR1 is MNHEY and CDR2 SVGAGI. The CDR3 has 14 residues. Here the CDR3 DNA reads TGTGCCAGCAGTAAATTACAGGGTAAAGATACGCAGTATTTT. Protein sequence: CASSKLQGKDTQYF.

The chain has TRBV7-9 and TRBJ2-1; 12 positions match TRBD2. Unmatched junction bases numbered 3, after V lost 5 bases and J lost 7 bases. There are 14 residues in the CDR3. Germline loops: CDR1 SEHNR, CDR2 FQNEAQ (reference sequence). In nucleotides, the CDR3 is TGTGCCAGCAGCACCGGACTAGCGGGGAATGAGCAGTTCTTC. Protein sequence: CASSTGLAGNEQFF.

The genes are TRBV2 and TRBJ2-1, with no clear D. Germline V gene lookup returns CDR1 SNHLY and CDR2 FYNNEI. The CDR3 runs to 15 residues. V lost 3 bases and J lost 8, with 17 bases in between. CDR3 region: CASSDAPPGLDEQFF. The CDR3 nucleotides read TGTGCCAGCAGTGACGCTCCTCCGGGTCTCGATGAGCAGTTCTTC.

The sample holds one count of this clone. V and J are TRBV9 and TRBJ1-2; a possible D gene is TRBD1 (6 bases). Deletions cut 3 bases from V and 8 bases from J, with 23 bases between. CDR3 length equals 16 residues. Germline-derived CDR1 and CDR2 are SGDLS and YYNGEE. The CDR3 protein is CASSDGEDSPGLGYTF. CDR3 nucleotide sequence: TGTGCCAGCAGCGACGGAGAGGACAGCCCAGGCCTGGGCTACACCTTC.

The chain employs TRBV5-8 and TRBJ2-3; D is possibly TRBD2 (6 bases). The CDR3 spans 17 residues. V was clipped by 0 bases and J by 4 bases, with 18 bases between them. In germline, CDR1 is SGHTS, CDR2 YDEGEE. The CDR3 DNA follows: TGTGCCAGCAGCTTGGGGGTATGGCAGGGAGGCGCAGATACGCAGTATTTT. It encodes CASSLGVWQGGADTQYF.

Comments on this clone: The same CDR3 also results from other DNA sequences found in this sample. The chain combines TRBV14 with TRBJ1-2, with no clear D. V lost 2 bases and J 1 base, leaving 5 bases between the germline ends. Germline lookup yields CDR1 SGHDN and CDR2 FVKESK. The CDR3 totals 13 residues. The CDR3 loop reads CASSQSVNYGYTF. The DNA for the CDR3 is TGTGCCAGCAGCCAATCGGTTAACTATGGCTACACCTTC.

This clone was counted only a few times. The chain joins TRBV24-1 to TRBJ2-2; 9 nucleotides match TRBD1. Germline CDR1 reads KGHDR; CDR2 reads SFDVKD. The CDR3 has 19 residues. V trimming: 0 bases; J trimming: 4 bases; junction bases outside the gene matches: 11. This CDR3 is CATSDLGRGTGNRTGELFF. The CDR3 nucleotides are TGTGCCACCAGTGATTTGGGCCGGGGGACAGGGAACCGCACCGGGGAGCTGTTTTTT.

The count of this clone is one. The chain recombines TRBV5-3 with TRBJ2-1; perhaps TRBD2 as D (6 bases). TRBV5-3 is an ORF, with its function uncertain. Trimming pared 3 bases from V and 5 bases from J, leaving 24 bases between. The CDR3 spans 18 residues. The CDR3, as DNA: TGTGCCAGAAGCTGGACCCTACTCCGGGACTCGGGGGACAATGAGCAGTTCTTC. This translates into CARSWTLLRDSGDNEQFF.

DNA of the CDR3: TGTGCCAGCGGGGGGAGATGGAGGGGAGAGACCCAGTACTTC. This sequence encodes CASGGRWRGETQYF. This chain connects TRBV27 to TRBJ2-5; possibly TRBD2 for D (6 bases). V lost 8 bases and J lost 4, with 17 bases in between. There are 14 residues in the CDR3. Germline V gives CDR1 MNHEY, CDR2 SMNVEV (reference sequence).

The V and J genes are TRBV6-2 or TRBV6-3 and TRBJ2-1; 10 nucleotides agree with TRBD1. Germline V CDR1 and CDR2: MNHEY, SVGEGT. The CDR3 has 18 amino acids. The junction had 15 bases not matched to a gene; V was cut back by 5 bases and J by 5 bases. CDR3: CASSRDRGFGLADNEQFF. As DNA, the CDR3 is TGTGCCAGCAGTCGGGACAGGGGATTCGGGCTAGCGGACAATGAGCAGTTCTTC.